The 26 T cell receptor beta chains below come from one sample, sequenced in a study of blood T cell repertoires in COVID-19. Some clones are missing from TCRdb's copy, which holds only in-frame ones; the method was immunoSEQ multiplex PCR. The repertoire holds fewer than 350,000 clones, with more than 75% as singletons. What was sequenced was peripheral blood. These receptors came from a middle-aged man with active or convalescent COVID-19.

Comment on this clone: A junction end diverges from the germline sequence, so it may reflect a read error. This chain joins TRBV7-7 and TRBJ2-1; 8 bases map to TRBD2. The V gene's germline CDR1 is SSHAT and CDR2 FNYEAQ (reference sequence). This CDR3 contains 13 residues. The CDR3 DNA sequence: TGTGCTAGCAGCCCAGCGGGAGCCAATGAGCAGTTCTTC. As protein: CASSPAGANEQFF.

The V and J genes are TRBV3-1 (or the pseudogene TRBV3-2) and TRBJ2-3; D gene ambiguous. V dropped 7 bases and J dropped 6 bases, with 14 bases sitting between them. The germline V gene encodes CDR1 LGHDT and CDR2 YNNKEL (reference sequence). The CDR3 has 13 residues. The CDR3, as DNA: TGTGCCAGCAAAACTCGACCCGGGGATACGCAGTATTTT. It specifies CASKTRPGDTQYF.

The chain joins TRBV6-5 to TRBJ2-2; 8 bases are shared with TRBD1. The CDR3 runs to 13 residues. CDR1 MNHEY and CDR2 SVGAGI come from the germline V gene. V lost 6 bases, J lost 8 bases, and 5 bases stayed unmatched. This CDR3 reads CASRDRVDGELFF. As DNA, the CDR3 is TGTGCCAGCAGGGACAGGGTTGATGGGGAGCTGTTTTTT.

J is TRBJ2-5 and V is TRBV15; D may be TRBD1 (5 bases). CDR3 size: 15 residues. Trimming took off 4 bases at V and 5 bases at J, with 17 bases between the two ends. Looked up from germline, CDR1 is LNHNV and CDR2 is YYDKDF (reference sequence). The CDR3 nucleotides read TGTGCCACCAGCAACTACGACAGCGCTAGGGAGACCCAGTACTTC. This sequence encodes CATSNYDSARETQYF. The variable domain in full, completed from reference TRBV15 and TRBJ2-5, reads DAMVIQNPRYQVTQFGKPVTLSCSQTLNHNVMYWYQQKSSQAPKLLFHYYDKDFNNEADTPDNFQSRRPNTSFCFLDIRSPGLGDTAMYLCATSNYDSARETQYFGPGTRLLVL.

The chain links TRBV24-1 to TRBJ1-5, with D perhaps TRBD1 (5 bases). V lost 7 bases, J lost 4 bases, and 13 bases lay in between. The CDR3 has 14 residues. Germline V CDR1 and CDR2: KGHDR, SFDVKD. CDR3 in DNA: TGTGCCACCAGCCCCACGGGGGGTAATCAGCCCCAGCATTTT. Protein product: CATSPTGGNQPQHF.

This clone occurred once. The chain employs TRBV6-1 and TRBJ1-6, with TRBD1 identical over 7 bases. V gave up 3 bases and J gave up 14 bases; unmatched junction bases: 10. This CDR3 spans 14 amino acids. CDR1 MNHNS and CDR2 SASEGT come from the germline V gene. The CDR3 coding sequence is TGTGCCAGCAGTGAGGCAGCGCAGGGGGGTACCCTCCACTTT. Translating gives CASSEAAQGGTLHF.

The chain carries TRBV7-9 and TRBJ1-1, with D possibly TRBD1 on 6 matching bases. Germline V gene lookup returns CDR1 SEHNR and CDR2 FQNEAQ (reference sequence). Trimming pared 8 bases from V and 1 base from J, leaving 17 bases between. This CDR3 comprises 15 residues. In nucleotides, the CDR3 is TGTGCCAGCTGTTGGGGGCAGCGATCGAACACTGAAGCTTTCTTT. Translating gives CASCWGQRSNTEAFF.

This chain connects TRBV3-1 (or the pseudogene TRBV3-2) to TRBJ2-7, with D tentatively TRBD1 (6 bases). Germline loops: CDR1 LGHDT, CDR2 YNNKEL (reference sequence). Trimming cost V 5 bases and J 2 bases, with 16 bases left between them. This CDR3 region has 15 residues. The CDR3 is CASSSGGGGPYEQYF. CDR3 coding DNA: TGTGCCAGCAGCTCCGGTGGTGGGGGCCCCTACGAGCAGTACTTC.

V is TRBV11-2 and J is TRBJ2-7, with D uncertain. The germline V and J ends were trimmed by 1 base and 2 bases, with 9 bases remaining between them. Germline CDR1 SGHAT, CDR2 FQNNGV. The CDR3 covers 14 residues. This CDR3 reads CASSLGHQAYEQYF. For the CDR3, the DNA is TGTGCCAGCAGCTTAGGGCACCAGGCCTACGAGCAGTACTTC.

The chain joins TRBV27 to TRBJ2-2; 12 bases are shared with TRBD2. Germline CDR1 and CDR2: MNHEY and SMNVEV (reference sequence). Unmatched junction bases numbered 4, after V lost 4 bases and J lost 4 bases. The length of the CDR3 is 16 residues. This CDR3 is CASSSGLAGLTGELFF. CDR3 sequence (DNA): TGTGCCAGCAGTTCCGGACTAGCGGGGCTCACCGGGGAGCTGTTTTTT.

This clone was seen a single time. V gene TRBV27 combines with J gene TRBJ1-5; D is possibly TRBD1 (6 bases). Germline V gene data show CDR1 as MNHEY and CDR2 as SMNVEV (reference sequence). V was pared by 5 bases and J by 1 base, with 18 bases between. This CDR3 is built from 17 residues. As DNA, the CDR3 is TGTGCCAGCAGTCCCCAGGGCGGGAGGGGGAGCAATCAGCCCCAGCATTTT. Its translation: CASSPQGGRGSNQPQHF.

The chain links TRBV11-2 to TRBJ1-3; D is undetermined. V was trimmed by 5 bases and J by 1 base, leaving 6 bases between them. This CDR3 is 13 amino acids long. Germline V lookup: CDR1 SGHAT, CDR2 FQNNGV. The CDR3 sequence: CASSLPSGNTIYF. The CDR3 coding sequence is TGTGCCAGCAGCCTACCGTCTGGAAACACCATATATTTT.

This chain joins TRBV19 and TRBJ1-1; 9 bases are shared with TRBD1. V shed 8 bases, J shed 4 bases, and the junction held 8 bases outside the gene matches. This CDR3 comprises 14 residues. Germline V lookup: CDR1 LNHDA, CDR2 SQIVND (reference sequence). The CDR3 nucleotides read TGTGCCAGTTACCGGGGACAGGGTGGCACTGAAGCTTTCTTT. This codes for CASYRGQGGTEAFF.

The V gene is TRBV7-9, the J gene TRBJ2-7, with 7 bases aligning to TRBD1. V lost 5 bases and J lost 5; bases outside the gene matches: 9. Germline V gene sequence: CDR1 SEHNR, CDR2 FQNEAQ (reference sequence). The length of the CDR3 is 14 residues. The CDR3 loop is CASSMQTGLHEQYF. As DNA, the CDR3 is TGTGCCAGCAGCATGCAGACAGGGTTACACGAGCAGTACTTC.

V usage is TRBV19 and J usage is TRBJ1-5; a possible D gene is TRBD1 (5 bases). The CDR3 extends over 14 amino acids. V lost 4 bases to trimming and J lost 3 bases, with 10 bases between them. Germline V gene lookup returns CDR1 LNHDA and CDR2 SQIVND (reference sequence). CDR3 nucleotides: TGTGCCAGTAGTAGGGGGGAGGTCAATCAGCCCCAGCATTTT. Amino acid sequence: CASSRGEVNQPQHF.

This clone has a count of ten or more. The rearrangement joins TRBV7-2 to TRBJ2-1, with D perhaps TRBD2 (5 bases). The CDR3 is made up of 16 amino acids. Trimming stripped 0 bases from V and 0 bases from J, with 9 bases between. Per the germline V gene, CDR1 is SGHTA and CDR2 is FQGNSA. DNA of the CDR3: TGTGCCAGCAGCTTAGCGGTTCTAGCCTCCTACAATGAGCAGTTCTTC. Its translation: CASSLAVLASYNEQFF.

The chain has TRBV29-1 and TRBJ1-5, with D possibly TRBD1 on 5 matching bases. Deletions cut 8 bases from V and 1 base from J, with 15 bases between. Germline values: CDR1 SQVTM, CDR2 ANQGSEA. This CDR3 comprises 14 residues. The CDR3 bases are TGCAGCTCAGTGGGGGGATGGAGCAATCAGCCCCAGCATTTT. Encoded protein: CSSVGGWSNQPQHF.

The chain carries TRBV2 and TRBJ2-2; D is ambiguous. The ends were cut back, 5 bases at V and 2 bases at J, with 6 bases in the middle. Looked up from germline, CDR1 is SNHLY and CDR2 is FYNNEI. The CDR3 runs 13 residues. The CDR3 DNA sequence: TGTGCCAGCAGTTTCTATAACACCGGGGAGCTGTTTTTT. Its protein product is CASSFYNTGELFF.

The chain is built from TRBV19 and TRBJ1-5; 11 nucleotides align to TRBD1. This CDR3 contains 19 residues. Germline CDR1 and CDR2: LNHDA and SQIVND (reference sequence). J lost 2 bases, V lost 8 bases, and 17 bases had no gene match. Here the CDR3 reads CASRKRGGTGGRGNQPQHF. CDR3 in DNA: TGTGCCAGTCGTAAGCGGGGCGGGACAGGGGGACGGGGCAATCAGCCCCAGCATTTT.

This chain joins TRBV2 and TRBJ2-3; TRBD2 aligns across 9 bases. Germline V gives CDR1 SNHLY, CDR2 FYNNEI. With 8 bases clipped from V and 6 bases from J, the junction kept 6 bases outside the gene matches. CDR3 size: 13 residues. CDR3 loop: CASDSSGGDTQYF. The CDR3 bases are TGTGCCAGCGACAGTAGCGGGGGTGATACGCAGTATTTT.

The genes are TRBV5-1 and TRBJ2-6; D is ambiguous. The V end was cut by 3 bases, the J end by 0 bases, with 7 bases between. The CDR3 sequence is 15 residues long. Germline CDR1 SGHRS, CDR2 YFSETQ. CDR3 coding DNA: TGCGCCAGCAGCTCTACGTACTCTGGGGCCAACGTCCTGACTTTC. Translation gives CASSSTYSGANVLTF. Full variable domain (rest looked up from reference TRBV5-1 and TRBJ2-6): KAGVTQTPRYLIKTRGQQVTLSCSPISGHRSVSWYQQTPGQGLQFLFEYFSETQRNKGNFPGRFSGRQFSNSRSEMNVSTLELGDSALYLCASSSTYSGANVLTFGAGSRLTVL.

The CDR3: CATSDPRQGDTEAFF. CDR3 nucleotide sequence: TGTGCCACCAGTGATCCCCGACAGGGGGACACTGAAGCTTTCTTT. The chain has TRBV24-1 and TRBJ1-1; the match to TRBD1 covers 9 bases. CDR3 length: 15 residues. Unmatched junction bases numbered 4, after V lost 3 bases and J lost 3 bases. Per germline, CDR1 KGHDR and CDR2 SFDVKD.

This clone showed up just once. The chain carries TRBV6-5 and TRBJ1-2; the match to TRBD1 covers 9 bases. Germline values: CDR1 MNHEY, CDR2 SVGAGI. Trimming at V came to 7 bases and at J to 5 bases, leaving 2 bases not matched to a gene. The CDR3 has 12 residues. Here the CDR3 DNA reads TGTGCCAGCAAGGACAGGGGATATGGCTACACCTTC. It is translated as CASKDRGYGYTF.

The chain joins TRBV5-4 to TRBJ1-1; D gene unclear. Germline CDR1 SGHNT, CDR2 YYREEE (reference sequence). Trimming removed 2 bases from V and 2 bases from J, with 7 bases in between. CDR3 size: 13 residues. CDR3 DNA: TGTGCCAGCAGCTTTCCGGGAAACACTGAAGCTTTCTTT. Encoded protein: CASSFPGNTEAFF.

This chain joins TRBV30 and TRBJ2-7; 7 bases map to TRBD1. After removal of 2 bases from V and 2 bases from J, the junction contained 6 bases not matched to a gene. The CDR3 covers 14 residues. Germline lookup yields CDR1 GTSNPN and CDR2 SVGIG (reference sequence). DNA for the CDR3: TGTGCCTGGAGTCAATGGACAGGAGCCTACGAGCAGTACTTC. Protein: CAWSQWTGAYEQYF.

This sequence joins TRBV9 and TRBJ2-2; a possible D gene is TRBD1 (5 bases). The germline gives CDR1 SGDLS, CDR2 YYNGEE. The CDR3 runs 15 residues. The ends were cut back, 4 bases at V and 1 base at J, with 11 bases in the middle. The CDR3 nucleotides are TGTGCCAGCAGCTGGGGCAGGCAGAACACCGGGGAGCTGTTTTTT. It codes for CASSWGRQNTGELFF.